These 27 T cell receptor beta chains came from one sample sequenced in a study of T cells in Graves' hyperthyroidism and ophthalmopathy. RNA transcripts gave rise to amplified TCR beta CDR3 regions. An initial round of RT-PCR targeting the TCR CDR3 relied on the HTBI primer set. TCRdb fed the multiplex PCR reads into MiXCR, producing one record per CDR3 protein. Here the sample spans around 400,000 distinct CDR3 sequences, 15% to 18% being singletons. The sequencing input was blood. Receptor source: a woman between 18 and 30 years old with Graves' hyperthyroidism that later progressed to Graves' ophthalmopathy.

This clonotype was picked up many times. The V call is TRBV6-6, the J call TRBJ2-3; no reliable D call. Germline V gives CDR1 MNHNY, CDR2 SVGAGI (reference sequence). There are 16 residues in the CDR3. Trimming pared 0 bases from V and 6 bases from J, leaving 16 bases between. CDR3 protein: CASSYSILPPRDTQYF. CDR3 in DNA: TGTGCCAGCAGTTACTCGATTTTGCCACCTAGGGATACGCAGTATTTT.

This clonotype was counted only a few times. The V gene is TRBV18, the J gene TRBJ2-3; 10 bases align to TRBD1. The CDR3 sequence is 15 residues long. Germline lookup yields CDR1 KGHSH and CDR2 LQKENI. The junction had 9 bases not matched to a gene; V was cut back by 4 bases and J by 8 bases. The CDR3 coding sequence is TGTGCCAGCTCACTATTGGGACAGGGGACCGGTACGCAGTATTTT. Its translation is CASSLLGQGTGTQYF.

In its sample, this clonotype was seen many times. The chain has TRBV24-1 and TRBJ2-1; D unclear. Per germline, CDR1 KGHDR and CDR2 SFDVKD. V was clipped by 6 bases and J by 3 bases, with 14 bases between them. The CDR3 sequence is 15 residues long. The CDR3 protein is CATSPSTERYNEQFF. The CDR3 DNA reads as TGTGCCACCAGTCCCTCCACAGAGCGCTACAATGAGCAGTTCTTC.

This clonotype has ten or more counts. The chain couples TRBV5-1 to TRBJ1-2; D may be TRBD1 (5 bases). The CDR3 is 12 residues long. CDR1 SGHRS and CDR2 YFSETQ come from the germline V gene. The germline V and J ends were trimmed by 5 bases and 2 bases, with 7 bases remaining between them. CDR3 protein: CASRQDNYGYTF. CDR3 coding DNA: TGCGCCAGCAGACAGGACAACTATGGCTACACCTTC.

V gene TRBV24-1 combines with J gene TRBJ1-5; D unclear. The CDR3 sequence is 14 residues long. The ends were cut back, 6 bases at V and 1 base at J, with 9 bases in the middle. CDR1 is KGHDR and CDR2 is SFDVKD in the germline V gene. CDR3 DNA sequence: TGTGCCACCAGTCTCGGCGGGAGCAATCAGCCCCAGCATTTT. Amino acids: CATSLGGSNQPQHF.

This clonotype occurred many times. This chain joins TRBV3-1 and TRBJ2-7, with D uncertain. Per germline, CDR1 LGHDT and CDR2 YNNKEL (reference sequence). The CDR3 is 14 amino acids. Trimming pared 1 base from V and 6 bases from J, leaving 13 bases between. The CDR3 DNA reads TGTGCCAGCAGCCAAGGCCCCGCAACGGGCGAGCAGTACTTC. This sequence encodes CASSQGPATGEQYF.

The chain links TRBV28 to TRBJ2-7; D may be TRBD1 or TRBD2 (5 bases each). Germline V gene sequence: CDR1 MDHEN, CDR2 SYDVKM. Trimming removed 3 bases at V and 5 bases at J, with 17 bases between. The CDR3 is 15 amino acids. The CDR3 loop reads CASSFTGTKRHEQYF. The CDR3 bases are TGTGCCAGCAGTTTCACCGGGACCAAGCGCCACGAGCAGTACTTC. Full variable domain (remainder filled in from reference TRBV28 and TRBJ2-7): DVKVTQSSRYLVKRTGEKVFLECVQDMDHENMFWYRQDPGLGLRLIYFSYDVKMKEKGDIPEGYSVSREKKERFSLILESASTNQTSMYLCASSFTGTKRHEQYFGPGTRLTVT.

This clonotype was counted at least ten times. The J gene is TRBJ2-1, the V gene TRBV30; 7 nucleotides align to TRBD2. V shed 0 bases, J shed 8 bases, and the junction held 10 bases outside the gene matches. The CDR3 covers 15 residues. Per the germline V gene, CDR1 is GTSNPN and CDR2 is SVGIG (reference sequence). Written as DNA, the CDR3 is TGTGCCTGGAGTGTACTCGGCGGGAGCAGTGATGAGCAGTTCTTC. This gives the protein CAWSVLGGSSDEQFF.

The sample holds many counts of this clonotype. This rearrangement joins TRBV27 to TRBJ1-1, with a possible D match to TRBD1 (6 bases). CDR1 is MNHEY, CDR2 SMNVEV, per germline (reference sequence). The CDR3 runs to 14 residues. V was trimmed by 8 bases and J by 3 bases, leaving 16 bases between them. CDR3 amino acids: CASPNVGADTEAFF. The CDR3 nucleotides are TGTGCCAGCCCTAACGTGGGGGCGGACACTGAAGCTTTCTTT.

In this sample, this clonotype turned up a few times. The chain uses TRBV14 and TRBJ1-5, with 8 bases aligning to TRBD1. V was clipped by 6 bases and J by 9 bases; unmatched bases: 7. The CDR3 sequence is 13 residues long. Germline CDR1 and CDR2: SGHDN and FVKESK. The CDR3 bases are TGTGCCAGCAGGCCCCCCAGGGGGCGGCCCCAGCATTTT. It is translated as CASRPPRGRPQHF.

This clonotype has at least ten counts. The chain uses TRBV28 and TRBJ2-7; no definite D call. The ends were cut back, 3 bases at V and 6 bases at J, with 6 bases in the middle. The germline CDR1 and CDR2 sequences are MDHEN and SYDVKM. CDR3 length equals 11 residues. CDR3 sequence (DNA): TGTGCCAGCAGTTTGGGGTTCGAGCAGTACTTC. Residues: CASSLGFEQYF.

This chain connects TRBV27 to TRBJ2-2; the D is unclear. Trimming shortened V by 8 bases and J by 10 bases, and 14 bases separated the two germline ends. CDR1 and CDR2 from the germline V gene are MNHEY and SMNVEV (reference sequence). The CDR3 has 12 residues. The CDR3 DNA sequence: TGTGCCAGCGAAGACATTCACGTGGAGCTGTTTTTT. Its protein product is CASEDIHVELFF.

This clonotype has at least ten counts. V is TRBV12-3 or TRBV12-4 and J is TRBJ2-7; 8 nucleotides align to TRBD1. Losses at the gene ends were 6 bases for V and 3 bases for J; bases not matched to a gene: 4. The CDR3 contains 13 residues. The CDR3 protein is CASRPGGFYEQYF. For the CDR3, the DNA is TGTGCCAGCAGACCAGGGGGCTTCTACGAGCAGTACTTC.

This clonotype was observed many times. The CDR3: CASRPSTSGIHNEQFF. CDR3 nucleotides: TGTGCCAGCAGGCCATCGACTAGCGGGATACACAATGAGCAGTTCTTC. The V call is TRBV11-2, the J call TRBJ2-1; 11 nucleotides align to TRBD2. This CDR3 has 16 amino acids. After removal of 6 bases from V and 5 bases from J, the junction contained 9 bases not matched to a gene. Germline V CDR1 and CDR2: SGHAT, FQNNGV.

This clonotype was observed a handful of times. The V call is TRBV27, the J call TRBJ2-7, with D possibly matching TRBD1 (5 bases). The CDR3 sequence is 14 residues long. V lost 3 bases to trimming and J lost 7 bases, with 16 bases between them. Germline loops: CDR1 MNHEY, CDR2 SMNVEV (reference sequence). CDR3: CASSFQGLLGEQYF. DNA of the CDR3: TGTGCCAGCAGTTTCCAGGGTTTGTTGGGTGAGCAGTACTTC.

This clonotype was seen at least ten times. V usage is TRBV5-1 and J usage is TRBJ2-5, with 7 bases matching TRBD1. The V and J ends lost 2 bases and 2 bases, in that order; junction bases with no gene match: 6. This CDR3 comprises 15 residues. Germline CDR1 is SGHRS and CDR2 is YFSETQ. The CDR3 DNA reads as TGCGCCAGCAGCTTAGACAGGGTTGGACAAGAGACCCAGTACTTC. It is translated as CASSLDRVGQETQYF.

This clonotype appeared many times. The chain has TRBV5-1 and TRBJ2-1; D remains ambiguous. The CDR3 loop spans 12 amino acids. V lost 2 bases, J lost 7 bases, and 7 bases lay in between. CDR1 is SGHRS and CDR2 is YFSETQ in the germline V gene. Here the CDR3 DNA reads TGCGCCAGCAGCTTTGTTGGGAATGAGCAGTTCTTC. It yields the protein CASSFVGNEQFF.

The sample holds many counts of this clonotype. The CDR3 here is CASIEWGRGPASGNTIYF. In DNA form, the CDR3 reads TGTGCCAGCATCGAATGGGGGAGGGGGCCAGCCTCTGGAAACACCATATATTTT. This chain connects TRBV27 to TRBJ1-3; 7 bases fit TRBD1. Germline V gives CDR1 MNHEY, CDR2 SMNVEV (reference sequence). The CDR3 is 18 residues long. The V segment lost 7 bases and the J segment 0 bases; nucleotides outside the gene matches: 15.

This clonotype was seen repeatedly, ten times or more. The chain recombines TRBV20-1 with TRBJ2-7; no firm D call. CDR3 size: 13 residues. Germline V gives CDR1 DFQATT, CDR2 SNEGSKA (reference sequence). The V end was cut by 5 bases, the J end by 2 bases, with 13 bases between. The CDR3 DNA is TGCAGTGCTGCGACTGAGACCCCCTACGAGCAGTACTTC. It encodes CSAATETPYEQYF.

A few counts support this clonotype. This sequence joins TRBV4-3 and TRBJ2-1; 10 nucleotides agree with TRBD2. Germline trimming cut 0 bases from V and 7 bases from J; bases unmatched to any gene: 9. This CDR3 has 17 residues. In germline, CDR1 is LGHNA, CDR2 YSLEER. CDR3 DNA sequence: TGCGCCAGCAGCCAAGAGGTTCATAGCGGGAGGTTGAATGAGCAGTTCTTC. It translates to CASSQEVHSGRLNEQFF.

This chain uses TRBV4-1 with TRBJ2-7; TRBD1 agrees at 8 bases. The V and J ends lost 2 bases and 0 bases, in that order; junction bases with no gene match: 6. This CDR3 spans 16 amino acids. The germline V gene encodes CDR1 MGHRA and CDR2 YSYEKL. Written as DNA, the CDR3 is TGCGCCAGCAGCCAATCAGGGGGCTGGACCTCCTACGAGCAGTACTTC. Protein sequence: CASSQSGGWTSYEQYF.

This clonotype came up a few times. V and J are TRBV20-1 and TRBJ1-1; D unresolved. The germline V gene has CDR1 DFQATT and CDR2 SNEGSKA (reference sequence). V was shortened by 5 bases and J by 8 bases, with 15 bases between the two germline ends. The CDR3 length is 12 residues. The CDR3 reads CSASPPNLEAFF. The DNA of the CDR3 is TGCAGTGCTTCCCCTCCGAATCTAGAAGCTTTCTTT.

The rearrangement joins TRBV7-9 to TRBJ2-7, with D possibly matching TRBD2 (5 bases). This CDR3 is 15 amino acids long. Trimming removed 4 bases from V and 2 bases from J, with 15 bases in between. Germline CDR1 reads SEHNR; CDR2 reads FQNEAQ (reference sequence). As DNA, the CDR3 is TGTGCCAGCAGCTCTAGCAGTTTACAGCCCTACGAGCAGTACTTC. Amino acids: CASSSSSLQPYEQYF. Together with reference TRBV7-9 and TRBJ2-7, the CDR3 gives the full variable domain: DTGVSQNPRHKITKRGQNVTFRCDPISEHNRLYWYRQTLGQGPEFLTYFQNEAQLEKSRLLSDRFSAERPKGSFSTLEIQRTEQGDSAMYLCASSSSSLQPYEQYFGPGTRLTVT.

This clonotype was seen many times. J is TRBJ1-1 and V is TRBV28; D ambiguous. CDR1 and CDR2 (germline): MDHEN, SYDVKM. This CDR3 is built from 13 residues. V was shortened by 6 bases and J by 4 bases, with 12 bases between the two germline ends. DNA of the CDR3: TGTGCCAGCAGCCCGCAGGTCTCCACTGAAGCTTTCTTT. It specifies CASSPQVSTEAFF.

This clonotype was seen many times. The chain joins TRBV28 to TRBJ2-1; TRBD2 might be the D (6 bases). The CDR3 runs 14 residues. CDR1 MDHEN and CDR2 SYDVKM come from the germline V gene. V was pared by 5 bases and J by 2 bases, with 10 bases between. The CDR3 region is CASSISGPYNEQFF. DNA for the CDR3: TGTGCCAGCAGTATTAGCGGCCCCTACAATGAGCAGTTCTTC.

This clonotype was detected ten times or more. CDR3 nucleotide sequence: TGCAGTGCTAGCCCCGGAATAGCGGGAGGGCGAAATGAGCAGTTCTTC. This gives the protein CSASPGIAGGRNEQFF. The V call is TRBV20-1, the J call TRBJ2-1; 11 bases align to TRBD2. Germline loops: CDR1 DFQATT, CDR2 SNEGSKA (reference sequence). V lost 3 bases, J lost 7 bases, and 11 bases stayed unmatched. This CDR3 spans 16 amino acids.

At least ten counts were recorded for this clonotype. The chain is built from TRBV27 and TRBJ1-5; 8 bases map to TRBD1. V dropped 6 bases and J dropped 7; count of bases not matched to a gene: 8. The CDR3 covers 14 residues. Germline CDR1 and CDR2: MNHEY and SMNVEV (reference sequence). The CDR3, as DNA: TGTGCCAGCAGATTTGGACAGGGAGAACAGCCCCAGCATTTT. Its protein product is CASRFGQGEQPQHF.